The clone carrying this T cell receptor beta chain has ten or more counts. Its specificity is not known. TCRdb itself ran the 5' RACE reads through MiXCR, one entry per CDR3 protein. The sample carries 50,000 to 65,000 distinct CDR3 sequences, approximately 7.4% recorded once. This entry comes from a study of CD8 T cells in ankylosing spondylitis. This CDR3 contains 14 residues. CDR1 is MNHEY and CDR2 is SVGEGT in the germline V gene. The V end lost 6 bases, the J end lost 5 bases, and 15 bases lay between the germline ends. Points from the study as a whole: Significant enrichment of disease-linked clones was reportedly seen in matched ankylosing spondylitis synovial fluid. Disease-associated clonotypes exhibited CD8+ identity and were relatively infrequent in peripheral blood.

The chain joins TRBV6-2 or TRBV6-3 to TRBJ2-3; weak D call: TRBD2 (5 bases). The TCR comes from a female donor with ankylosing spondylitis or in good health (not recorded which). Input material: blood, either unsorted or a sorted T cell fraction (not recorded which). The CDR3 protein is CASSRTLGRDTQYF. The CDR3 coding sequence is TGTGCCAGCAGCCGCACCCTAGGGAGAGATACGCAGTATTTT.